This T cell receptor (beta chain) was recorded in a study of shared clonotypes between healthy human individuals. A note on this clone: The antigen remains unidentified.

Overall study findings and caveats: Across subsets, estimated richness was generally greater for naive than for memory populations. Clonotypes shared by all four sorted-subset donors had higher generation probabilities than non-shared clonotypes.

Trimming at V came to 6 bases and at J to 7 bases, leaving 7 bases not matched to a gene. The V gene's germline CDR1 is LNHNV and CDR2 YYDKDF (reference sequence). This CDR3 region has 14 residues. The table came from immunoSEQ multiplex PCR; TCRdb's copy has only in-frame clones and leaves some out. The data show millions of clones, roughly 91% seen once. Naive CD8 cells lacked CD45RO, underwent positive selection for CCR7 and left out terminally differentiated effector memory CD45RA+ cells. The gene calls are TRBV15 and TRBJ2-1, with 9 nucleotides matching TRBD2. The origin of this receptor is a man aged 18 to 30 in good health. Some clones in this sample may be carry-over from other donors' samples. The sequencing sample was made of naive CD8+ T cells from PBMCs. The CDR3 reads CATSSLLAGNEQFF. The CDR3 DNA follows: TGTGCCACCAGTAGTTTGCTAGCGGGAAATGAGCAGTTCTTC.